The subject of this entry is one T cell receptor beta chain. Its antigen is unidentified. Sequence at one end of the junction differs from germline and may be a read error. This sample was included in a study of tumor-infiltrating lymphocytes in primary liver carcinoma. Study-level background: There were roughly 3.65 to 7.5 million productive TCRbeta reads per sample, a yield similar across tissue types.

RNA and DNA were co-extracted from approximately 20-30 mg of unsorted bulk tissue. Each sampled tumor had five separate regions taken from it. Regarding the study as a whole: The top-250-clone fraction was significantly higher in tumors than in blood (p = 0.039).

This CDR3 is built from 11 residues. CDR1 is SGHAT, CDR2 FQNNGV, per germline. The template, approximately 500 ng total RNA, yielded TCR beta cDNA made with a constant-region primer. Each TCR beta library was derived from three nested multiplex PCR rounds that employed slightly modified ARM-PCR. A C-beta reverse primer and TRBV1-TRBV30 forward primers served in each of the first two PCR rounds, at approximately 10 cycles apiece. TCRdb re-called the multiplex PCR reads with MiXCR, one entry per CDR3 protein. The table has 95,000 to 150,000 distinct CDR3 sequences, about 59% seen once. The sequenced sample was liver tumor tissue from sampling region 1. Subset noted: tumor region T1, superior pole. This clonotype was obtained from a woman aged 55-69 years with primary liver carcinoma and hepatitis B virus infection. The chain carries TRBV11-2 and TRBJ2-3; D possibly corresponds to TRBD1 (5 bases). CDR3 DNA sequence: TGTGTCAGCAGCCAGACAGATACCCAGTATTTT. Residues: CVSSQTDTQYF. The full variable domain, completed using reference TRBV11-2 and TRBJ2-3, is EAGVAQSPRYKIIEKRQSVAFWCNPISGHATLYWYQQILGQGPKLLIQFQNNGVVDDSQLPKDRFSAERLKGVDSTLKIQPAKLEDSAVYLCVSSQTDTQYFGPGTRLTVL.